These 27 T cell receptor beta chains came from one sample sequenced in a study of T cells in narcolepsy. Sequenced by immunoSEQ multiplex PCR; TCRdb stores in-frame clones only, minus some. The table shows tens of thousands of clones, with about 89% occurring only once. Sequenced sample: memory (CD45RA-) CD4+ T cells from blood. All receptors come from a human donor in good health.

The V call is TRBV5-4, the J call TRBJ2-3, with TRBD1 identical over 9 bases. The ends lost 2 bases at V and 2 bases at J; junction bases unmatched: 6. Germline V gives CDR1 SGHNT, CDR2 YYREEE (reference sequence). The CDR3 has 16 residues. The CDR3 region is CASSFPGQGITDTQYF. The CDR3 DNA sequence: TGTGCCAGCAGCTTCCCTGGACAGGGGATCACAGATACGCAGTATTTT.

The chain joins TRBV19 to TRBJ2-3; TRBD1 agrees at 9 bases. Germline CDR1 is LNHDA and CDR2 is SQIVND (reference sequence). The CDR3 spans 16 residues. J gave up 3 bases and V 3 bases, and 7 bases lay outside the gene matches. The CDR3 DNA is TGTGCCAGTAGTATCCTGCGGGACAGGGTTACAGATACGCAGTATTTT. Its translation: CASSILRDRVTDTQYF.

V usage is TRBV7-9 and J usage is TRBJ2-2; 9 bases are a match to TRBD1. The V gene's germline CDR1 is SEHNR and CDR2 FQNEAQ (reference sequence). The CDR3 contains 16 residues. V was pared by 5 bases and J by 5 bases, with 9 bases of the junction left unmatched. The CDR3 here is CASSAATGGLTGELFF. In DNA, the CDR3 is TGTGCCAGCAGCGCGGCGACAGGGGGATTGACCGGGGAGCTGTTTTTT.

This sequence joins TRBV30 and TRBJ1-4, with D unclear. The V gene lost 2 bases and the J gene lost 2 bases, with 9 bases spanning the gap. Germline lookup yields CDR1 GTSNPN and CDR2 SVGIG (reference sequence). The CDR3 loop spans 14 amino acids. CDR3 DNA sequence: TGTGCCTGGAGTCCCATTGGGACTAATGAAAAACTGTTTTTT. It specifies CAWSPIGTNEKLFF.

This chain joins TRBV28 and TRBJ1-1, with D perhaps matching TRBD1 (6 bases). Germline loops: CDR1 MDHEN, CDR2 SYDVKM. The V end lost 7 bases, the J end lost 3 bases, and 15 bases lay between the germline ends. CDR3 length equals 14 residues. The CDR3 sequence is CASKFRRQDTEAFF. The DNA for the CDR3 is TGTGCCAGCAAGTTTAGGAGACAGGACACTGAAGCTTTCTTT. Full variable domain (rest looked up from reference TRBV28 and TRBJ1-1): DVKVTQSSRYLVKRTGEKVFLECVQDMDHENMFWYRQDPGLGLRLIYFSYDVKMKEKGDIPEGYSVSREKKERFSLILESASTNQTSMYLCASKFRRQDTEAFFGQGTRLTVV.

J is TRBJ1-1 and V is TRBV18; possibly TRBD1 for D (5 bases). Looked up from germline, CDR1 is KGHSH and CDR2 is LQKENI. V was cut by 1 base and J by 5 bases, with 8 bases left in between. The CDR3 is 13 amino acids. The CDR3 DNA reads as TGTGCCAGCTCACCACGGGGGGAAACTGAAGCTTTCTTT. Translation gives CASSPRGETEAFF.

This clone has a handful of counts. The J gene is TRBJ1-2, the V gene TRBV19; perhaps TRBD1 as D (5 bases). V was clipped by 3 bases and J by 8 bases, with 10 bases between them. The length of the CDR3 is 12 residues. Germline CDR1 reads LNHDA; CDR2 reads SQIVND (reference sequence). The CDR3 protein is CASSMGGRGYTF. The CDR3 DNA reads TGTGCCAGTAGTATGGGGGGACGAGGCTACACCTTC.

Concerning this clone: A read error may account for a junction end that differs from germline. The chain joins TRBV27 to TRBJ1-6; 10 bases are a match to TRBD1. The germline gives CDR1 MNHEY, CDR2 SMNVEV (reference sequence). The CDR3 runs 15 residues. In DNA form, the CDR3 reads TGTGCCAGCAGTTTACCGGGACAGGGGAATTCGCCCCTCCACTTT. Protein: CASSLPGQGNSPLHF.

The CDR3 DNA reads TGTGCCAGCAGCGTAGAGGGGGCGAGTGGCTACACCTTC. Translation gives CASSVEGASGYTF. The genes are TRBV9 and TRBJ1-2, with 7 bases identical to TRBD1. Germline CDR1 reads SGDLS; CDR2 reads YYNGEE. The CDR3 has 13 residues. Trimming cost V 0 bases and J 7 bases; bases outside gene matches: 3.

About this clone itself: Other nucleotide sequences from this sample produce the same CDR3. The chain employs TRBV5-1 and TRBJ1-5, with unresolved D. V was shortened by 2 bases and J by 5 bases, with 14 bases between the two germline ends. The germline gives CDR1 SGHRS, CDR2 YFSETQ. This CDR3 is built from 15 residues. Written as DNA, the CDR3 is TGCGCCAGCAGCTTAGGTCCTAGTACAGATCAGCCCCAGCATTTT. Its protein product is CASSLGPSTDQPQHF.

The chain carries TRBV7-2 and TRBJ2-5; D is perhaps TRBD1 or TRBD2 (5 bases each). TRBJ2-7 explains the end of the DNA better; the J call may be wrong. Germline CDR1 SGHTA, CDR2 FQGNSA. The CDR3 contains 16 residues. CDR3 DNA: TGTGCCAGCAGCTTAGATTCCGGGACCGCCCTTGGCGAGCAGTACTTC. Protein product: CASSLDSGTALGEQYF.

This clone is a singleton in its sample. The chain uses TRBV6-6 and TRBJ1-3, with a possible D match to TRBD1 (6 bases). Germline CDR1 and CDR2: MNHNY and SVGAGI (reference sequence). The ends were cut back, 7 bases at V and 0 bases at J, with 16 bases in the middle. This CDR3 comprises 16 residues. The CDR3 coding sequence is TGTGCCAGCACCCTCGGGGGGGCGAGCTCTGGAAACACCATATATTTT. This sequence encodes CASTLGGASSGNTIYF.

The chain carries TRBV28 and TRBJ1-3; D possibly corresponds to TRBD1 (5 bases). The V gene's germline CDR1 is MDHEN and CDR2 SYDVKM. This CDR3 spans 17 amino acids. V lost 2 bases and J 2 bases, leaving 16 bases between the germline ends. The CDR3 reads CASSLLRRDRAGNTIYF. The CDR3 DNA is TGTGCCAGCAGTTTACTTCGCAGGGATAGAGCTGGAAACACCATATATTTT.

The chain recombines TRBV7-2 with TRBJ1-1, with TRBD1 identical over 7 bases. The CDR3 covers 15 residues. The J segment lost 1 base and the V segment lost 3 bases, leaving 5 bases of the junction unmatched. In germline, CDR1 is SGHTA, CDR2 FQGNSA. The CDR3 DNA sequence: TGTGCCAGCAGCTTTTACAGGGGCGGGAACACTGAAGCTTTCTTT. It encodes CASSFYRGGNTEAFF.

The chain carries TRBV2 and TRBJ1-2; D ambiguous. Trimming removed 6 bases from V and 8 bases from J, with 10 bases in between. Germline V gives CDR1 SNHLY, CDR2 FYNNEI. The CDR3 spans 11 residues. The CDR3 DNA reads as TGTGCCAGCAGCGAGACTGTAGGCTACACCTTC. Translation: CASSETVGYTF.

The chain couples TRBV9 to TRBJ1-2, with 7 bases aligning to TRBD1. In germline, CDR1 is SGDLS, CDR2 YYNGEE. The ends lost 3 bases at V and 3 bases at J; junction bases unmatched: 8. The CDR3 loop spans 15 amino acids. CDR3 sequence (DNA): TGTGCCAGCAGCGCCCGACAGGGACCGGACTATGGCTACACCTTC. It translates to CASSARQGPDYGYTF.

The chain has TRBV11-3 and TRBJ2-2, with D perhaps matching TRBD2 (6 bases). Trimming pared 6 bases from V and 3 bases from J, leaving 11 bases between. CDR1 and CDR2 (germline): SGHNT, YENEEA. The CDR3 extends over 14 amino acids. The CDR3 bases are TGTGCCAGCAGGGCGGGATGGGACACCGGGGAGCTGTTTTTT. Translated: CASRAGWDTGELFF. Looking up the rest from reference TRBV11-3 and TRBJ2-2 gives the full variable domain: EAGVVQSPRYKIIEKKQPVAFWCNPISGHNTLYWYLQNLGQGPELLIRYENEEAVDDSQLPKDRFSAERLKGVDSTLKIQPAELGDSAVYLCASRAGWDTGELFFGEGSRLTVL.

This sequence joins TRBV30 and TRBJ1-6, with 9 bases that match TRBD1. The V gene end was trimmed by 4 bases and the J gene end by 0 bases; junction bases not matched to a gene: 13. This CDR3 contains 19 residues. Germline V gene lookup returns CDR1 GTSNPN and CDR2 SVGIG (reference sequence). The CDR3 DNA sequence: TGTGCCTGGAAACAGGGGGCGTTGAGGAGGAGCTCCTATAATTCACCCCTCCACTTT. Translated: CAWKQGALRRSSYNSPLHF.

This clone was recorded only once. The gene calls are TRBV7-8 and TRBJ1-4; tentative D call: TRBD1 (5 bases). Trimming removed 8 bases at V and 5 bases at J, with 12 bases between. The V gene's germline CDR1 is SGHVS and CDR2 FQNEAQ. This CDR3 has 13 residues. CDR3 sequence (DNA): TGTGCCAGCGGCGGGGGGGGGAATGAAAAACTGTTTTTT. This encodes CASGGGGNEKLFF.

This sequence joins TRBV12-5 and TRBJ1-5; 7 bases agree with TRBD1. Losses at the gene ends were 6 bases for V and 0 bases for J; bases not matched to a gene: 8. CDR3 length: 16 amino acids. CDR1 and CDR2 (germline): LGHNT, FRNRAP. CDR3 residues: CASGAGTEYSNQPQHF. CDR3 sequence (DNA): TGTGCTAGTGGGGCTGGGACAGAATATAGCAATCAGCCCCAGCATTTT. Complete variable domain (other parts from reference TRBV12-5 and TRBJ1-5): DARVTQTPRHKVTEMGQEVTMRCQPILGHNTVFWYRQTMMQGLELLAYFRNRAPLDDSGMPKDRFSAEMPDATLATLKIQPSEPRDSAVYFCASGAGTEYSNQPQHFGDGTRLSIL.

CDR3 sequence reads: CASSLYISYEQYF. Here the CDR3 DNA reads TGTGCCAGCAGCTTATACATCTCCTACGAGCAGTACTTC. This sequence joins TRBV5-6 and TRBJ2-7; D unresolved. Germline loops: CDR1 SGHDT, CDR2 YYEEEE. The CDR3 covers 13 residues. V dropped 2 bases and J dropped 0 bases, with 6 bases sitting between them.

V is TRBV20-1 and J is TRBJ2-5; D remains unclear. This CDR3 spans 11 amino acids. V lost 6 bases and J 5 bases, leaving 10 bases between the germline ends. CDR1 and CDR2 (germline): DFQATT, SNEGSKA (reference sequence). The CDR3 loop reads CSASREETQYF. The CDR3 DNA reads TGCAGTGCCTCAAGAGAGGAGACCCAGTACTTC.

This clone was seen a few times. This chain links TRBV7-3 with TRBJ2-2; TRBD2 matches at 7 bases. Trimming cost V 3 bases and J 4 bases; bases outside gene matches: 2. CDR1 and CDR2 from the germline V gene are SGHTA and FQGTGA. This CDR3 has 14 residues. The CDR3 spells CASSFGGSTGELFF. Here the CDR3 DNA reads TGTGCCAGCAGCTTCGGGGGGAGCACCGGGGAGCTGTTTTTT.

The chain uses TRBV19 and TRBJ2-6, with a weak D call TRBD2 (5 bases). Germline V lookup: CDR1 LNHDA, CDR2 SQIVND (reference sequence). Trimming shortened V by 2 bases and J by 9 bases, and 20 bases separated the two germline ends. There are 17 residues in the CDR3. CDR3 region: CASSILGGSRANNVLTF. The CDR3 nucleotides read TGTGCCAGTAGTATACTTGGAGGCTCGAGAGCTAACAACGTCCTGACTTTC.

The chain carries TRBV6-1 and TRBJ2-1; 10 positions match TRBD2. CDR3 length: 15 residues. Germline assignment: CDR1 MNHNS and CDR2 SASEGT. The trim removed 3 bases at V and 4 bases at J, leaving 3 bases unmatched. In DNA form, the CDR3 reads TGTGCCAGCAGTGACTGGACTAGCGGATACAATGAGCAGTTCTTC. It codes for CASSDWTSGYNEQFF.

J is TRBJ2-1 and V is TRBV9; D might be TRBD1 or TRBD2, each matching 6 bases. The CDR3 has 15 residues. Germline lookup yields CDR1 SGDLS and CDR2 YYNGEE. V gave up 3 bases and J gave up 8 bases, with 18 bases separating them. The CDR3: CASSATGRLHDEQFF. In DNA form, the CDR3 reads TGTGCCAGCAGCGCTACAGGGAGGCTCCACGATGAGCAGTTCTTC.

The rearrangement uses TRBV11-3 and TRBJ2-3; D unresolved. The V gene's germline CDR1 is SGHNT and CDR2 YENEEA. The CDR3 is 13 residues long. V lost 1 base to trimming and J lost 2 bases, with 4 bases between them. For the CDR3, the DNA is TGTGCCAGCAGCTTAGGGCCCACAGATACGCAGTATTTT. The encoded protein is CASSLGPTDTQYF. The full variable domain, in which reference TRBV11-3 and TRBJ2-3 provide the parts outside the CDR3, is EAGVVQSPRYKIIEKKQPVAFWCNPISGHNTLYWYLQNLGQGPELLIRYENEEAVDDSQLPKDRFSAERLKGVDSTLKIQPAELGDSAVYLCASSLGPTDTQYFGPGTRLTVL.